Below, 2 T cell receptor beta chains from the same sample are listed, as sequenced in a study of T cells expressing NK-cell markers. One entry per CDR3 protein, without DNA, is what TCRdb gives after re-calling the 5' RACE reads. This sample's table reports fewer than 400,000 distinct CDR3 sequences. Specimen: blood T cells: a sorted CD56 or NKG2C T cell subset, CD4+ or CD8+ T cells, or bulk PBMC T cells (not recorded which). The receptor source for this set is a woman aged 45 to 65 in good health.

This chain links TRBV15 with TRBJ1-5; with no DNA, the TCRdb D assignment of TRBD1 cannot be verified. From germline, CDR1 is LNHNV and CDR2 YYDKDF (reference sequence). CDR3 length: 16 amino acids. CDR3 sequence reads: CATSRDVGGRGGPQHF. The full variable domain, rest sourced from reference TRBV15 and TRBJ1-5, is DAMVIQNPRYQVTQFGKPVTLSCSQTLNHNVMYWYQQKSSQAPKLLFHYYDKDFNNEADTPDNFQSRRPNTSFCFLDIRSPGLGDTAMYLCATSRDVGGRGGPQHFGDGTRLSIL.

V gene TRBV12-3 or TRBV12-4 combines with J gene TRBJ1-6; TCRdb returns TRBD1, unconfirmable since there is no DNA. This CDR3 is 13 amino acids long. CDR3 loop: CASSVKGNSPLHF.